A selection of T cell receptor beta chains follows, all from one sample in a study of graft-versus-host responses after intestinal transplantation. Assay: immunoSEQ multiplex PCR; the TCRdb copy retains only in-frame clones and omits some. The repertoire holds about 39,000 clones, roughly 96% seen once, with around 0.2% in the top ten. Their antigens remain unidentified. Sequenced material: unstimulated CD8+ T cells sorted from spleen or lymph node cells, taken before transplant. The receptors originated from a human donor who was the organ donor for an intestinal transplant. The CDR3 runs from the conserved cysteine through the conserved F or W. The D gene is left open where the match is weak. Size is stated for part of the rows, as once, few or many counts, or as a class when the clone is expanded.

D	size	V	J	DNA	CDR3
TRBD1	NA	TRBV5-1	TRBJ2-7	TGCGCCAGCAGCTTGGGGACAGGGGGCTACGAGCAGTACTTC	CASSLGTGGYEQYF
NA	NA	TRBV4-3	TRBJ1-4	TGCGCCAGCAGCCAAGATCCAGGACAAAATGAAAAACTGTTTTTT	CASSQDPGQNEKLFF
NA	NA	TRBV9	TRBJ1-4	TGTGCCAGCAGCCCCAGAGGCGCGGCAACTAATGAAAAACTGTTTTTT	CASSPRGAATNEKLFF
TRBD1	NA	TRBV6-5	TRBJ2-5	TGTGCCAGCAGTTACTTCAGGGGGGAGACCCAGTACTTC	CASSYFRGETQYF
TRBD1	NA	TRBV5-6	TRBJ1-2	TGTGCCAGCAGCTTGTTTACAGGGGGCTCCCTCCTCTATGGCTACACCTTC	CASSLFTGGSLLYGYTF
NA	NA	TRBV2	TRBJ2-7	TGTGCCAGCGATTCAGGATACTACGAGCAGTACTTC	CASDSGYYEQYF
TRBD1	NA	TRBV4-1	TRBJ1-5	TGCGCCAGCAGCCCCCGAGCGCGCCCAAGGATCTTAGCCACAGGGGATCAGCCCCAGCATTTT	CASSPRARPRILATGDQPQHF
NA	NA	TRBV9	TRBJ2-7	TGTGCCAGCAGCGTAGAATCCGGGGGGCGGCCCAGGTTC	CASSVESGGRPRF
NA	NA	TRBV5-4	TRBJ1-2	TGTGCCAGCAGCTTGGTAGGTGGCTACACCTTC	CASSLVGGYTF
NA	NA	TRBV7-6	TRBJ1-2	TGTGCCAGCAGCCTCCATGTGGGGGGCGAAAGTGGCTACACCTTC	CASSLHVGGESGYTF
TRBD2	NA	TRBV29-1	TRBJ2-1	TGCAGCGTGGTCGGGGGGGCGGGCAACAATGAGCAGTTCTTC	CSVVGGAGNNEQFF
TRBD2	NA	TRBV11-2	TRBJ2-7	TGTGCCAGCAGCCTGATGACTAGCGGGTACGAGCAGTACTTC	CASSLMTSGYEQYF
TRBD2	NA	TRBV4-1	TRBJ2-1	TGCGCCAGCAGCCAAGGACTAGCGGGGGGTAACTCCTACAATGAGCAGTTCTTC	CASSQGLAGGNSYNEQFF
NA	NA	TRBV5-1	TRBJ2-7	TGCGCCAGCAGCTTGGGGACAATGGGGTCCTCCAACGAACAGTACTTC	CASSLGTMGSSNEQYF
NA	NA	TRBV4-1	TRBJ2-3	TGCGCCAGCAGCCAAAAGGGTGGTAGCACAGATACGCAGTATTTT	CASSQKGGSTDTQYF
TRBD1	NA	TRBV7-3	TRBJ2-3	TGTGCCAGCAGCTTAACGTCAATAGGGACAGGGAGCGCAGATACGCAGTATTTT	CASSLTSIGTGSADTQYF
NA	NA	TRBV6-5	TRBJ1-1	TGTGCCAGCAGTTATATGGGGACTGAAGCTTTCTTT	CASSYMGTEAFF
NA	NA	TRBV7-6	TRBJ2-3	TGTGCCAGCAGCTTATTTTGGGGTTCGGACTACCCTACGCAGTATTTT	CASSLFWGSDYPTQYF
TRBD2	NA	TRBV6-1	TRBJ2-1	TGTGCCAGCAGTCAATTTAGCGGGGCTCACAATGAGCAGTTCTTC	CASSQFSGAHNEQFF
NA	NA	TRBV7-3	TRBJ2-1	TGTGCCAGCAGCTTGGTTGTGGGACTCAGCTCCTACAATGAGCAGTTCTTC	CASSLVVGLSSYNEQFF
NA	NA	TRBV2	TRBJ2-7	TGTGCCAGCCGGGGCTACGAGCAGTACTTC	CASRGYEQYF
TRBD1	NA	TRBV30	TRBJ2-7	TGTGCCTGGAGTCGACAGGGTGACGAGCAGTACTTC	CAWSRQGDEQYF
NA	NA	TRBV4-3	TRBJ2-2	TGCGCCAGCAGCCCAGGAAATGCCGGGGAGCTGTTTTTT	CASSPGNAGELFF
TRBD1	NA	TRBV6-5	TRBJ1-1	TGTGCCAGCAGTTCGACAGGGGGTGGCACTGAAGCTTTCTTT	CASSSTGGGTEAFF
TRBD1	NA	TRBV19	TRBJ2-3	TGTGCCAGTAGTATAGTGTACGGGCAGGGGGTTTTCACAGATACGCAGTATTTT	CASSIVYGQGVFTDTQYF
NA	NA	TRBV9	TRBJ2-3	TGTGCCAGCAGCGAGGGTCCGGTGAGCACAGATACGCAGTATTTT	CASSEGPVSTDTQYF
NA	NA	TRBV7-8	TRBJ2-7	TGTGCCAGCAGCTTAGCAGAGGACGAGCAGTACTTC	CASSLAEDEQYF
NA	NA	TRBV28	TRBJ2-7	TGTGCCAGCAGTTCGAACACCTACGAGCAGTACTTC	CASSSNTYEQYF
NA	NA	TRBV5-4	TRBJ1-6	TGTGCCAGCAGCTTTGGGAATTCACCCCTCCACTTT	CASSFGNSPLHF
TRBD1	NA	TRBV6-6	TRBJ1-2	TGTGCCAGCAGTTACTCCGAGGGGGCAAGAGGTGGCTACACCTTC	CASSYSEGARGGYTF
NA	NA	TRBV30	TRBJ1-5	TGTGCCTGGAGTGGTGGACAGTCTCATCAGCCCCAGCATTTT	CAWSGGQSHQPQHF
NA	NA	TRBV9	TRBJ2-3	TGTGCCAGCAGCGTAGCCCTAGATACGCAGTATTTT	CASSVALDTQYF
NA	NA	TRBV28	TRBJ1-1	TGTGCCAGCAGTTTACCGCGTAACACTGAAGCTTTCTTT	CASSLPRNTEAFF
NA	NA	TRBV5-4	TRBJ2-7	TGTGCCAGCAGCTTGGGCACCTCTCCGGCCGAGCAGTACTTC	CASSLGTSPAEQYF
NA	NA	TRBV4-3	TRBJ2-7	TGCGCCAGCAGCCAAACTACGGTACCCTACGAGCAGTACTTC	CASSQTTVPYEQYF
NA	NA	TRBV15	TRBJ1-1	TGTGCCACCCAAGGGCCCCTGGAGTTGAACACTGAAGCTTTCTTT	CATQGPLELNTEAFF
NA	NA	TRBV19	TRBJ1-1	TGTGCCAGTAGGTTGGGGACTGAAGCTTTCTTT	CASRLGTEAFF
TRBD1	NA	TRBV7-9	TRBJ1-1	TGTGCCAGCAGCTTAGGGACAGGCACATATCGGAACACTGAAGCTTTCTTT	CASSLGTGTYRNTEAFF
TRBD1	NA	TRBV27	TRBJ1-1	TGTGCCAGCAGTTTGTCAGGGGGCCGGACTGAAGCTTTCTTT	CASSLSGGRTEAFF
NA	NA	TRBV30	TRBJ2-7	TGTGCCTGGAGCCCCGGAGGCTACGAGCAGTACTTC	CAWSPGGYEQYF
TRBD2	once	TRBV7-9	TRBJ2-7	TGTGCCAGCAGCCGACTAGCGGGGGGGGTCGACGAGCAGTACTTC	CASSRLAGGVDEQYF
TRBD1	NA	TRBV4-3	TRBJ1-1	TGCGCCAGCAGCCAACGACAGGGAAGAAGCACTGAAGCTTTCTTT	CASSQRQGRSTEAFF
TRBD1	NA	TRBV30	TRBJ1-6	TGTGCCTGGAGTGTAGACAGGGGGGGAATGGGATCACCCCTCCACTTT	CAWSVDRGGMGSPLHF
TRBD1	NA	TRBV6-1	TRBJ1-1	TGTGCCAGCAGTGACGGACAGGTCACTGAAGCTTTCTTT	CASSDGQVTEAFF
NA	NA	TRBV11-2	TRBJ1-1	TGTGCCTCCTCGCCGGGTTCCATGAACACTGAAGCTTTCTTT	CASSPGSMNTEAFF
NA	NA	TRBV4-2	TRBJ1-2	TGTGCCAGCAGCCAAGATCTAGGGGCCTATGGCTACACCTTC	CASSQDLGAYGYTF
TRBD2	once	TRBV25-1	TRBJ2-2	TGTGCCAGCAGTGAATCACGGGGGGGGGCTCCCGGGGAGCTGTTTTTT	CASSESRGGAPGELFF
NA	NA	TRBV7-9	TRBJ2-7	TGTGCCAGCAGCTCTACGGCTACCTACGAGCAGTACTTC	CASSSTATYEQYF
TRBD1	NA	TRBV5-1	TRBJ2-7	TGCGCCAGCAGCCCCCGGACAGGGTTTGACGAGCAGTACTTC	CASSPRTGFDEQYF
TRBD1	NA	TRBV7-2	TRBJ2-3	TGTGCCAGCAGCTTAGAGGGGACAGGGTTCACAGATACGCAGTATTTT	CASSLEGTGFTDTQYF
NA	NA	TRBV11-3	TRBJ2-7	TGTGCCAGCAGCCCTATCGGGGGCCCCCACGAGCAGTACTTC	CASSPIGGPHEQYF
NA	NA	TRBV29-1	TRBJ1-1	TGCAGCGTTGAAGACCAGAACACTGAAGCTTTCTTT	CSVEDQNTEAFF
NA	NA	TRBV29-1	TRBJ1-3	TGCAGCGCACTGAAACCGAGTGGAAACACCATATATTTT	CSALKPSGNTIYF